The clone carrying this T cell receptor (beta chain) has more than one count but fewer than ten. Clones were read by immunoSEQ multiplex PCR, and TCRdb kept only the in-frame ones, dropping some. Here the sample spans around 230,000 clones, 83% being singletons. This specimen comes from a study of blood T cell repertoires in COVID-19. Trimming cost V 0 bases and J 4 bases; bases outside gene matches: 1. The CDR3 is made up of 14 amino acids. Germline V lookup: CDR1 SGHNT, CDR2 YYREEE (reference sequence). The chain uses TRBV5-4 and TRBJ1-1; 9 nucleotides agree with TRBD1. The source is a woman aged 35 to 49 with active or convalescent COVID-19. The sequenced material came from peripheral blood. CDR3: CASSLGQGGTEAFF. The CDR3 coding sequence is TGTGCCAGCAGCTTGGGACAGGGGGGCACTGAAGCTTTCTTT. Full variable domain (outside the CDR3, taken from reference TRBV5-4 and TRBJ1-1): ETGVTQSPTHLIKTRGQQVTLRCSSQSGHNTVSWYQQALGQGPQFIFQYYREEENGRGNFPPRFSGLQFPNYSSELNVNALELDDSALYLCASSLGQGGTEAFFGQGTRLTVV.